Presented here are 28 T cell receptor beta chains from one specimen sequenced in a study of blood T cell repertoires in COVID-19. Only in-frame clones appear in the TCRdb table, and some are missing; sequencing was by immunoSEQ multiplex PCR. The data contain a few hundred thousand clones, roughly 85% of them seen just once; the ten biggest clones take up about 2.5%. The sequencing input was PBMCs or T cells enriched from blood (not recorded which). The receptors were gathered from a woman between 50 and 59 years old who had recovered from COVID-19.

V and J are TRBV11-3 and TRBJ2-3; TRBD2 agrees at 7 bases. This CDR3 comprises 16 residues. Germline V gene sequence: CDR1 SGHNT, CDR2 YENEEA. V was clipped by 5 bases and J by 9 bases; unmatched bases: 17. The CDR3 DNA reads TGTGCCAGCAGCCCCCGGACTAGTGCGGGCCCCGGGACGCAGTATTTT. It specifies CASSPRTSAGPGTQYF.

The chain is built from TRBV5-1 and TRBJ1-1; 7 bases map to TRBD1. Unmatched junction bases numbered 6, after V lost 4 bases and J lost 3 bases. The CDR3 runs 14 residues. Germline V gene lookup returns CDR1 SGHRS and CDR2 YFSETQ. In nucleotides, the CDR3 is TGCGCCAGCAGCCAACAGGGGATGGACACTGAAGCTTTCTTT. Translation gives CASSQQGMDTEAFF.

The chain carries TRBV28 and TRBJ1-5, with D tentatively TRBD1 (5 bases). Looked up from germline, CDR1 is MDHEN and CDR2 is SYDVKM. CDR3 size: 13 residues. V was pared by 4 bases and J by 6 bases, with 10 bases between. The CDR3 reads CASSSAGGQPQHF. CDR3 nucleotide sequence: TGTGCCAGCAGTTCGGCGGGGGGTCAGCCCCAGCATTTT.

This clone occurred once. This chain joins TRBV18 and TRBJ2-7; 10 nucleotides line up with TRBD1. The CDR3 totals 13 residues. Germline V CDR1 and CDR2: KGHSH, LQKENI. The trim removed 5 bases at V and 7 bases at J, leaving 5 bases unmatched. DNA for the CDR3: TGTGCCAGCTCATCGGACAGGGGGATTGAGCAGTACTTC. This gives the protein CASSSDRGIEQYF. Looking up the rest from reference TRBV18 and TRBJ2-7 gives the full variable domain: NAGVMQNPRHLVRRRGQEARLRCSPMKGHSHVYWYRQLPEEGLKFMVYLQKENIIDESGMPKERFSAEFPKEGPSILRIQQVVRGDSAAYFCASSSDRGIEQYFGPGTRLTVT.

This chain links TRBV4-3 with TRBJ1-4; D might be TRBD1 (5 bases). The CDR3 is made up of 17 amino acids. CDR1 is LGHNA and CDR2 is YSLEER in the germline V gene. Between the trimmed V and J ends, which lost 0 bases and 10 bases, there was a span of 21 bases. CDR3 DNA sequence: TGCGCCAGCAGCCAAGATTCGGGGGGTTCAGGGCGGGTAAAACTGTTTTTT. Translated: CASSQDSGGSGRVKLFF.

This clone was counted a few times. The genes are TRBV3-1 (or the pseudogene TRBV3-2) and TRBJ2-1, with a possible D match to TRBD1 (5 bases). The V end lost 0 bases, the J end lost 10 bases, and 10 bases lay between the germline ends. The V gene's germline CDR1 is LGHDT and CDR2 YNNKEL (reference sequence). The CDR3 runs to 13 residues. The CDR3 loop is CASSQDRVNEQFF. The CDR3 DNA sequence: TGTGCCAGCAGCCAAGACAGGGTGAACGAGCAGTTCTTC.

The chain carries TRBV10-2 and TRBJ2-1, with 10 bases matching TRBD2. The CDR3 extends over 20 amino acids. The germline CDR1 and CDR2 sequences are WSHSY and SAAADI. Trimming at V came to 3 bases and at J to 4 bases, leaving 18 bases not matched to a gene. The CDR3 DNA is TGCGCCAGCAGTGATCTTCCTGGGAAGCGGGGGGGTACCAATTACAATGAGCAGTTCTTC. Translation gives CASSDLPGKRGGTNYNEQFF.

J is TRBJ1-2 and V is TRBV5-1, with 8 nucleotides matching TRBD1. V gave up 4 bases and J gave up 0 bases; unmatched junction bases: 2. Germline V lookup: CDR1 SGHRS, CDR2 YFSETQ. This CDR3 spans 14 amino acids. The CDR3 region has the DNA TGCGCCAGCAGCACGGACAGGGCTAACTATGGCTACACCTTC. Translating it yields CASSTDRANYGYTF.

This chain uses TRBV7-9 with TRBJ1-4; no firm D call. The germline gives CDR1 SEHNR, CDR2 FQNEAQ (reference sequence). The germline V and J ends were trimmed by 1 base and 1 base, with 4 bases remaining between them. This CDR3 comprises 14 residues. The CDR3 spells CASSLGLTNEKLFF. The CDR3 DNA reads as TGTGCCAGCAGCTTAGGTCTAACTAATGAAAAACTGTTTTTT.

This chain connects TRBV12-3 or TRBV12-4 to TRBJ1-2; a possible D gene is TRBD1 (5 bases). V was cut by 4 bases and J by 9 bases, with 15 bases left in between. This CDR3 has 13 residues. The CDR3, as DNA: TGTGCCAGCAGTTACCCCGGGACTTCACGCTACACCTTC. Its protein is CASSYPGTSRYTF.

The chain couples TRBV19 to TRBJ1-4; D is perhaps TRBD1 (5 bases). V gave up 3 bases and J gave up 4 bases, with 9 bases separating them. The CDR3 loop spans 14 amino acids. Germline CDR1 is LNHDA and CDR2 is SQIVND (reference sequence). CDR3 loop: CASSIRGGNEKLFF. The CDR3 DNA is TGTGCCAGTAGTATTCGGGGGGGTAATGAAAAACTGTTTTTT.

The chain uses TRBV7-3 and TRBJ2-1, with 8 bases lining up with TRBD2. Trimming took 4 bases from V and 3 from J; bases not matched to a gene: 8. The CDR3 consists of 16 residues. Germline lookup yields CDR1 SGHTA and CDR2 FQGTGA. The CDR3 here is CASSSYGGVNYNEQFF. The CDR3 DNA sequence: TGTGCCAGCAGCTCCTACGGGGGGGTGAACTACAATGAGCAGTTCTTC.

Only a few counts were recorded for this clone. The rearrangement links TRBV9 to TRBJ1-5; D is unresolved. This CDR3 region has 13 residues. V lost 0 bases and J lost 4, with 5 bases in between. Germline CDR1 is SGDLS and CDR2 is YYNGEE. CDR3 bases: TGTGCCAGCAGCGTAGATCTTAATCAGCCCCAGCATTTT. Translated, it gives CASSVDLNQPQHF.

The chain has TRBV5-4 and TRBJ1-1; a weak D match, TRBD1 (5 bases). This CDR3 has 15 residues. The V gene's germline CDR1 is SGHNT and CDR2 YYREEE (reference sequence). V lost 0 bases to trimming and J lost 4 bases, with 13 bases between them. CDR3 in amino acids: CASSLAGAPSTEAFF. In DNA form, the CDR3 reads TGTGCCAGCAGCTTGGCTGGGGCCCCCAGCACTGAAGCTTTCTTT. Full variable domain (outside the CDR3, taken from reference TRBV5-4 and TRBJ1-1): ETGVTQSPTHLIKTRGQQVTLRCSSQSGHNTVSWYQQALGQGPQFIFQYYREEENGRGNFPPRFSGLQFPNYSSELNVNALELDDSALYLCASSLAGAPSTEAFFGQGTRLTVV.

The chain has TRBV18 and TRBJ2-1, with 11 nucleotides matching TRBD2. The CDR3 length is 15 residues. Trimming removed 3 bases from V and 6 bases from J; junction bases left unmatched: 4. CDR1 and CDR2 from the germline V gene are KGHSH and LQKENI. This CDR3 reads CASSPRGLAGNEQFF. Written as DNA, the CDR3 is TGTGCCAGCTCACCCCGCGGACTAGCGGGCAATGAGCAGTTCTTC.

Only one count was recorded for this clone. This rearrangement joins TRBV30 to TRBJ1-1; D is unresolved. There are 14 residues in the CDR3. CDR1 GTSNPN and CDR2 SVGIG come from the germline V gene (reference sequence). Trimming took 0 bases from V and 4 from J, leaving 12 bases between them. The CDR3 DNA reads as TGTGCCTGGAGTGTATACATGGCCAGCACTGAAGCTTTCTTT. Translating it yields CAWSVYMASTEAFF. The full variable domain, its missing parts supplied by reference TRBV30 and TRBJ1-1, is SQTIHQWPATLVQPVGSPLSLECTVEGTSNPNLYWYRQAAGRGLQLLFYSVGIGQISSEVPQNLSASRPQDRQFILSSKKLLLSDSGFYLCAWSVYMASTEAFFGQGTRLTVV.

There are a few counts of this clone. This chain links TRBV6-1 with TRBJ2-7; weak D call: TRBD1 (6 bases). The CDR3 contains 15 residues. CDR1 is MNHNS and CDR2 is SASEGT in the germline V gene. Trimming shortened V by 1 base and J by 2 bases, and 12 bases separated the two germline ends. The CDR3 protein is CASSEGAQGPYEQYF. As DNA, the CDR3 is TGTGCCAGCAGTGAAGGAGCACAGGGTCCCTACGAGCAGTACTTC.

The chain has TRBV12-3 or TRBV12-4 and TRBJ2-1, with D perhaps TRBD1 (6 bases). The V end was cut by 6 bases, the J end by 3 bases, with 9 bases between. The CDR3 totals 13 residues. The CDR3 region is CASSYRVYNEQFF. The CDR3 region has the DNA TGTGCCAGCAGCTACAGGGTCTACAATGAGCAGTTCTTC.

The chain uses TRBV4-1 and TRBJ1-2, with a possible D match to TRBD1 (6 bases). Germline values: CDR1 MGHRA, CDR2 YSYEKL. The length of the CDR3 is 15 residues. V was pared by 0 bases and J by 5 bases, with 13 bases between. The CDR3 region has the DNA TGCGCCAGCAGCCAAGAGGCTACAGGGAAGTATGGCTACACCTTC. Its protein product is CASSQEATGKYGYTF.

The chain employs TRBV7-9 and TRBJ1-2; 7 bases agree with TRBD1. Trimming removed 1 base from V and 3 bases from J; junction bases left unmatched: 5. The V gene's germline CDR1 is SEHNR and CDR2 FQNEAQ (reference sequence). The CDR3 loop spans 15 amino acids. The CDR3 DNA is TGTGCCAGCAGCTTAGGAAGGGGGCAAGACTATGGCTACACCTTC. This translates into CASSLGRGQDYGYTF.

V gene TRBV3-1 (or the pseudogene TRBV3-2) combines with J gene TRBJ2-3; TRBD1 might be the D (6 bases). V lost 6 bases and J lost 2, with 12 bases in between. There are 14 residues in the CDR3. CDR1 LGHDT and CDR2 YNNKEL come from the germline V gene (reference sequence). CDR3 residues: CASRPQGYTDTQYF. The CDR3 coding sequence is TGTGCCAGCAGGCCCCAGGGGTACACAGATACGCAGTATTTT.

This chain uses TRBV10-2 with TRBJ2-3; 10 bases are shared with TRBD2. Germline V gene data show CDR1 as WSHSY and CDR2 as SAAADI. The CDR3 has 15 residues. V trimming: 8 bases; J trimming: 1 base; junction bases outside the gene matches: 6. The chain's CDR3 is CASQSGTSGTDTQYF. As DNA, the CDR3 is TGCGCCAGCCAATCCGGGACTAGCGGCACAGATACGCAGTATTTT.

V usage is TRBV5-6 and J usage is TRBJ2-5; tentatively, D is TRBD1 (5 bases). There are 14 residues in the CDR3. Between the trimmed V and J ends, which lost 2 bases and 9 bases, there was a span of 17 bases. CDR1 and CDR2 from the germline V gene are SGHDT and YYEEEE. The CDR3 region has the DNA TGTGCCAGCAGCTTTACAGGTTATCAAGTGGCCCAGTACTTC. It encodes CASSFTGYQVAQYF.

In this sample, this clone turned up once. This chain joins TRBV18 and TRBJ2-6; TRBD2 might be the D (6 bases). V was shortened by 6 bases and J by 6 bases, with 15 bases between the two germline ends. Germline CDR1 and CDR2: KGHSH and LQKENI. The CDR3 contains 15 residues. The CDR3 loop is CASSAGSFEANVLTF. DNA for the CDR3: TGTGCCAGCTCGGCGGGGAGTTTCGAGGCCAACGTCCTGACTTTC.

In this sample, this clone turned up once. The chain combines TRBV2 with TRBJ2-5; D may be TRBD2 (5 bases). Germline lookup yields CDR1 SNHLY and CDR2 FYNNEI. There are 14 residues in the CDR3. V lost 10 bases, J lost 2 bases, and 17 bases lay in between. CDR3 DNA: TGTGCCACGCACGAGGGATTAAGGCAAGAGACCCAGTACTTC. Translation gives CATHEGLRQETQYF.

This chain uses TRBV27 with TRBJ2-6; TRBD2 aligns across 8 bases. The V gene end was trimmed by 6 bases and the J gene end by 0 bases; junction bases not matched to a gene: 7. The CDR3 length is 17 residues. Germline V lookup: CDR1 MNHEY, CDR2 SMNVEV (reference sequence). The DNA of the CDR3 is TGTGCCAGCAGACTAGCGGTTCCTAGCTCTGGGGCCAACGTCCTGACTTTC. It is translated as CASRLAVPSSGANVLTF.

This chain connects TRBV15 to TRBJ1-2; 8 bases match TRBD1. CDR1 and CDR2 from the germline V gene are LNHNV and YYDKDF (reference sequence). Germline trimming cut 2 bases from V and 4 bases from J; bases unmatched to any gene: 9. CDR3 length: 16 amino acids. CDR3 in amino acids: CATSRTPGGRTYGYTF. CDR3 DNA: TGTGCCACCAGCAGAACCCCAGGGGGCCGGACCTATGGCTACACCTTC. The variable domain in full, completed from reference TRBV15 and TRBJ1-2, reads DAMVIQNPRYQVTQFGKPVTLSCSQTLNHNVMYWYQQKSSQAPKLLFHYYDKDFNNEADTPDNFQSRRPNTSFCFLDIRSPGLGDTAMYLCATSRTPGGRTYGYTFGSGTRLTVV.

This chain links TRBV29-1 with TRBJ2-7; tentatively, D is TRBD2 (6 bases). Germline V lookup: CDR1 SQVTM, CDR2 ANQGSEA. The CDR3 spans 13 residues. V lost 4 bases to trimming and J lost 7 bases, with 17 bases between them. The CDR3 sequence: CSVAQAGRGEQYF. The CDR3, as DNA: TGCAGCGTTGCCCAAGCGGGCCGGGGGGAGCAGTACTTC.